Given below is one T cell receptor beta chain in context. The source of the sample is a study of blood T cell repertoires in COVID-19. Study information: Sites in the United States, Italy and Spain provided acute and convalescent COVID-19 samples. PBMCs, B-cell-depleted T cells, or T cells provided the cDNA or gDNA that made up the material.

One Seattle source followed patients from active infection through their disease course. In the authors' workflow: Nucleated cell counts were estimated from reference gene primer amplification. Profiled with immunoSEQ multiplex PCR; TCRdb holds only in-frame clones, not every one. Clone size and V and J calls were adopted from that table, with D and trimming inferred from the DNA. This table has some 250,000 clones, about 90% appearing once. The germline CDR1 and CDR2 sequences are SGHDT and YYEEEE. Trimming took 2 bases from V and 0 from J, leaving 3 bases between them. CDR3 length equals 13 residues.

V usage is TRBV5-6 and J usage is TRBJ1-3; no clear D. Sequenced input: peripheral blood. The receptor's source is a woman younger than 45 with COVID-19, enrolled during active disease. The DNA of the CDR3 is TGTGCCAGCAGCTTCTACTCTGGAAACACCATATATTTT. It codes for CASSFYSGNTIYF.